These T cell receptor beta chains were read from a single sample in a study of blood T cell repertoires in COVID-19. Measured with immunoSEQ multiplex PCR; TCRdb has only the in-frame clones, and not every one. The table records over 50,000 clones, 70% to 90% of them present only once. Sequencing was carried out using peripheral blood. These receptors were taken from a man between 60 and 70 years old with acute or convalescent COVID-19. Each CDR3 is given with its conserved first and last residue. The order of the fields is CDR3 length, D gene, V gene, J gene, clone size, CDR3 protein, CDR3 DNA. A D gene is named only where the DNA matches it firmly. Clone size, where shown, is once, few, many, or a class for clones that have expanded.

length: 14; D: NA; V: TRBV6-5; J: TRBJ1-1; size: NA; CDR3: CASLDGGMNTEAFF; DNA: TGTGCCAGTTTGGACGGAGGCATGAACACTGAAGCTTTCTTT
length: 14; D: NA; V: TRBV29-1; J: TRBJ2-1; size: once; CDR3: CSVATNSMGNEQFF; DNA: TGCAGCGTCGCGACAAACTCAATGGGCAATGAGCAGTTCTTC
length: 15; D: NA; V: TRBV19; J: TRBJ1-6; size: NA; CDR3: CASSIDSKANSPLHF; DNA: TGTGCCAGTAGTATCGACAGCAAGGCTAATTCACCCCTCCACTTT
length: 14; D: NA; V: TRBV13; J: TRBJ1-5; size: once; CDR3: CASSSRGYNQPQHF; DNA: TGTGCCAGCAGTTCGAGGGGGTATAATCAGCCCCAGCATTTT
length: 17; D: TRBD1; V: TRBV19; J: TRBJ1-2; size: NA; CDR3: CASSSRDSVPGNYGYTF; DNA: TGTGCCAGTAGTAGCCGGGACAGCGTTCCTGGTAACTATGGCTACACCTTC
length: 14; D: NA; V: TRBV30; J: TRBJ1-2; size: NA; CDR3: CAWSVVRTSYGYTF; DNA: TGTGCCTGGAGTGTAGTTCGGACATCGTATGGCTACACCTTC
length: 11; D: NA; V: TRBV24-1; J: TRBJ2-1; size: NA; CDR3: CATQRRDEQFF; DNA: TGTGCCACCCAACGCAGGGATGAGCAGTTCTTC
length: 16; D: NA; V: TRBV10-2; J: TRBJ1-3; size: NA; CDR3: CASSEPGPVSGNTIYF; DNA: TGCGCCAGCAGTGAGCCAGGTCCCGTCTCTGGAAACACCATATATTTT
length: 13; D: NA; V: TRBV7-2; J: TRBJ1-3; size: NA; CDR3: CASSNPGADTIYF; DNA: TGTGCCAGCAGCAACCCTGGGGCAGACACCATATATTTT
length: 15; D: NA; V: TRBV5-1; J: TRBJ2-1; size: NA; CDR3: CASSLEAGSFNEQFF; DNA: TGCGCCAGCAGCTTGGAAGCAGGGTCCTTCAATGAGCAGTTCTTC
length: 12; D: NA; V: TRBV6-1; J: TRBJ1-2; size: NA; CDR3: CASNSANYGYTF; DNA: TGTGCCAGCAATAGCGCTAACTATGGCTACACCTTC
length: 19; D: NA; V: TRBV7-9; J: TRBJ2-1; size: NA; CDR3: CASTRWIGAGGSLSGEQFF; DNA: TGTGCCAGCACCCGATGGATCGGTGCAGGGGGGTCTTTGTCAGGGGAGCAGTTCTTC
length: 16; D: TRBD1; V: TRBV4-1; J: TRBJ2-7; size: NA; CDR3: CASSQDIRTGDNEQYF; DNA: TGCGCCAGCAGCCAAGATATCCGGACAGGGGACAACGAGCAGTACTTC
length: 16; D: NA; V: TRBV4-3; J: TRBJ1-2; size: NA; CDR3: CASSQDGDTARYGYTF; DNA: TGCGCCAGCAGCCAAGACGGGGACACCGCCAGGTATGGCTACACCTTC
length: 12; D: NA; V: TRBV6-5; J: TRBJ1-5; size: once; CDR3: CASSRRGEPQHF; DNA: TGTGCCAGCAGTAGACGGGGAGAGCCCCAGCATTTT
length: 16; D: NA; V: TRBV12-5; J: TRBJ1-1; size: NA; CDR3: CASGFILQGLNTEAFF; DNA: TGTGCTAGTGGTTTTATCCTGCAGGGGTTGAACACTGAAGCTTTCTTT
length: 12; D: NA; V: TRBV7-8; J: TRBJ2-7; size: NA; CDR3: CASSSGEYEQYF; DNA: TGTGCCAGCAGCTCGGGGGAGTACGAGCAGTACTTC
length: 14; D: NA; V: TRBV30; J: TRBJ1-5; size: NA; CDR3: CAWSVLRGNQPQHF; DNA: TGTGCCTGGAGTGTACTCAGGGGAAATCAGCCCCAGCATTTT
length: 15; D: NA; V: TRBV7-2; J: TRBJ2-5; size: NA; CDR3: CASLQGVGRWETQYF; DNA: TGTGCCAGCCTTCAGGGAGTGGGGAGGTGGGAGACCCAGTACTTC
length: 13; D: NA; V: TRBV13; J: TRBJ1-6; size: NA; CDR3: CASSLGGLSPLHF; DNA: TGTGCCAGCAGCCTCGGGGGGCTTTCACCCCTCCACTTT
length: 17; D: NA; V: TRBV7-2; J: TRBJ1-4; size: NA; CDR3: CASSLATGLVTNEKLFF; DNA: TGTGCCAGCAGCTTAGCTACAGGGTTGGTTACTAATGAAAAACTGTTTTTT
length: 13; D: NA; V: TRBV12-3/TRBV12-4; J: TRBJ1-2; size: NA; CDR3: CASSLNRYYGYTF; DNA: TGTGCCAGCAGTTTAAATCGGTACTATGGCTACACCTTC
length: 17; D: TRBD1; V: TRBV18; J: TRBJ2-6; size: NA; CDR3: CASARGQGAPGANVLTF; DNA: TGTGCCAGCGCCAGGGGACAGGGGGCGCCCGGGGCCAACGTCCTGACTTTC
length: 14; D: NA; V: TRBV24-1; J: TRBJ1-2; size: NA; CDR3: CATSASQGRYGYTF; DNA: TGTGCCACCAGTGCTTCACAGGGACGCTATGGCTACACCTTC